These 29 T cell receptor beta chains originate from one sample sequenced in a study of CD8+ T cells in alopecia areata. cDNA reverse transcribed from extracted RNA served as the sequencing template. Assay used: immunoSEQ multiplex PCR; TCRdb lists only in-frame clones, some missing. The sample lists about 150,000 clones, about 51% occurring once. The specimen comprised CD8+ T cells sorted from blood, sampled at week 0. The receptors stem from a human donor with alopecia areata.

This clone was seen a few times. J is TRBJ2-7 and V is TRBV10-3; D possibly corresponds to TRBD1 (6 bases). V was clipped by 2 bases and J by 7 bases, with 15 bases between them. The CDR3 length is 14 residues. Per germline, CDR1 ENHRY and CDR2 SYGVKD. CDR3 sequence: CAISEGPGEGEQYF. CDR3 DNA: TGTGCCATCAGTGAGGGCCCAGGGGAAGGGGAGCAGTACTTC.

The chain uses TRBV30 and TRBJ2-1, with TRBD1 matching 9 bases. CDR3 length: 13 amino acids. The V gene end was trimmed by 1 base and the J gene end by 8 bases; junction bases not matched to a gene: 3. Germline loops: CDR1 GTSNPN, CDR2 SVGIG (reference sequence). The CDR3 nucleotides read TGTGCCTGGAGTGCGGGACAGGGATATGAGCAGTTCTTC. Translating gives CAWSAGQGYEQFF.

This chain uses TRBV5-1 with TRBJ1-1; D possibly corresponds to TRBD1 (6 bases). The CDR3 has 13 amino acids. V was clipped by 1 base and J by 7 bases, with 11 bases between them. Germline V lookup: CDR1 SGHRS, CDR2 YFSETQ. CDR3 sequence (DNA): TGCGCCAGCAGCTTGAAGACAGGAGATGAAGCTTTCTTT. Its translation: CASSLKTGDEAFF.

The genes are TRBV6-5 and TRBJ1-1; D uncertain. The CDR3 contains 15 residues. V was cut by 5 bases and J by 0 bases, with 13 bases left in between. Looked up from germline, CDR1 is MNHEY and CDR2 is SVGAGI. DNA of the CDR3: TGTGCCAGCAGTCCCCCGGGCATACTGAACACTGAAGCTTTCTTT. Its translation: CASSPPGILNTEAFF.

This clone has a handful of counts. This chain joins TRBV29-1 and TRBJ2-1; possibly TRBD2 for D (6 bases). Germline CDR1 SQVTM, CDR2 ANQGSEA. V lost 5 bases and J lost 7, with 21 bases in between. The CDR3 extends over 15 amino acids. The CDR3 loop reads CSVITEGLATNEQFF. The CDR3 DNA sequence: TGCAGCGTTATCACGGAGGGGTTGGCTACAAATGAGCAGTTCTTC.

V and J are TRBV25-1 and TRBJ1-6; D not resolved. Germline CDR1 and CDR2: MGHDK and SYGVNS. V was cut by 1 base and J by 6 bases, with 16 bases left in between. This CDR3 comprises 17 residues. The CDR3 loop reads CASSESSSPAGNSPLHF. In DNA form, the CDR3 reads TGTGCCAGCAGTGAATCAAGCAGCCCCGCTGGTAATTCACCCCTCCACTTT. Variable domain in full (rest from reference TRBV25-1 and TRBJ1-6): EADIYQTPRYLVIGTGKKITLECSQTMGHDKMYWYQQDPGMELHLIHYSYGVNSTEKGDLSSESTVSRIRTEHFPLTLESARPSHTSQYLCASSESSSPAGNSPLHFGNGTRLTVT.

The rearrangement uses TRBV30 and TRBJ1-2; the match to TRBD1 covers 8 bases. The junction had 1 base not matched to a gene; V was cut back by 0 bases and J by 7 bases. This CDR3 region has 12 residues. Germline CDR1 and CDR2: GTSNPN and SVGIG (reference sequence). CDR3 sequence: CAWSVGQGGYTF. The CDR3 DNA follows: TGTGCCTGGAGTGTCGGACAGGGTGGCTACACCTTC. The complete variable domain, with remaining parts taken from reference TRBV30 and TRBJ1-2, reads SQTIHQWPATLVQPVGSPLSLECTVEGTSNPNLYWYRQAAGRGLQLLFYSVGIGQISSEVPQNLSASRPQDRQFILSSKKLLLSDSGFYLCAWSVGQGGYTFGSGTRLTVV.

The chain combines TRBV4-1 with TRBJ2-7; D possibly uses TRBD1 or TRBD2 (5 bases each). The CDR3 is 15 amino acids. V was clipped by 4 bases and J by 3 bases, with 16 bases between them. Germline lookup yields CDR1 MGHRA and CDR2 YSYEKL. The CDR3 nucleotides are TGCGCCAGCAGCCGAATGGGGGATACGGGCTACGAGCAGTACTTC. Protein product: CASSRMGDTGYEQYF.

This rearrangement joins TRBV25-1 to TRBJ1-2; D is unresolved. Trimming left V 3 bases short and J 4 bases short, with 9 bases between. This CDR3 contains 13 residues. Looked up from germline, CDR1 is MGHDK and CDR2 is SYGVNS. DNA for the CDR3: TGTGCCAGCAGTGAGGCGTACGGCTATGGCTACACCTTC. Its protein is CASSEAYGYGYTF.

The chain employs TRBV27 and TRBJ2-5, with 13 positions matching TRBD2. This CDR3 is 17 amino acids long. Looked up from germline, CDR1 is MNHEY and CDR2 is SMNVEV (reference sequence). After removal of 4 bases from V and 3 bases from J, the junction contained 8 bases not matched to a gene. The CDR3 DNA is TGTGCCAGCAGTTCTACTAGCGGGGGGGAACCCGAAGAGACCCAGTACTTC. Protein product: CASSSTSGGEPEETQYF.

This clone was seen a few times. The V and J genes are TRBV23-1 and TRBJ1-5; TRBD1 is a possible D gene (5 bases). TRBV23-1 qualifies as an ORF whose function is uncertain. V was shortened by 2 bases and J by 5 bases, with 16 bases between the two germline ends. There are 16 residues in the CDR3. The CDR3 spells CASSQREGEGDQPQHF. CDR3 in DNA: TGCGCCAGCAGTCAACGTGAAGGGGAGGGTGATCAGCCCCAGCATTTT.

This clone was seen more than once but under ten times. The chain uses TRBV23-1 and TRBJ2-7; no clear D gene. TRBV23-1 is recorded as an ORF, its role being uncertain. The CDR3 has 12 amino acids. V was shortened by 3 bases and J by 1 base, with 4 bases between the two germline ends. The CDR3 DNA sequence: TGCGCCAGCAGTCACCCGTCCTACGAGCAGTACTTC. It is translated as CASSHPSYEQYF.

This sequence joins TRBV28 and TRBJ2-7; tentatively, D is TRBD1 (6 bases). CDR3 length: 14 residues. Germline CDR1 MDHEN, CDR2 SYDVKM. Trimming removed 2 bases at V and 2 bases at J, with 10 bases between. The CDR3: CASSLPDRAYEQYF. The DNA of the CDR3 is TGTGCCAGCAGTTTACCGGACAGAGCCTACGAGCAGTACTTC. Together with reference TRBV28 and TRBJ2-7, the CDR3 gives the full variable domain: DVKVTQSSRYLVKRTGEKVFLECVQDMDHENMFWYRQDPGLGLRLIYFSYDVKMKEKGDIPEGYSVSREKKERFSLILESASTNQTSMYLCASSLPDRAYEQYFGPGTRLTVT.

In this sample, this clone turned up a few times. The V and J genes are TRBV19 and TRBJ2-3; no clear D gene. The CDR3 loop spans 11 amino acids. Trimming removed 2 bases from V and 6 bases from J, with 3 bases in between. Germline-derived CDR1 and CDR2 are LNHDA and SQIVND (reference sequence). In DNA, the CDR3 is TGTGCCAGTAGTATAACGGATACGCAGTATTTT. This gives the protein CASSITDTQYF. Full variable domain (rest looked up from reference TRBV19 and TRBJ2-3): DGGITQSPKYLFRKEGQNVTLSCEQNLNHDAMYWYRQDPGQGLRLIYYSQIVNDFQKGDIAEGYSVSREKKESFPLTVTSAQKNPTAFYLCASSITDTQYFGPGTRLTVL.

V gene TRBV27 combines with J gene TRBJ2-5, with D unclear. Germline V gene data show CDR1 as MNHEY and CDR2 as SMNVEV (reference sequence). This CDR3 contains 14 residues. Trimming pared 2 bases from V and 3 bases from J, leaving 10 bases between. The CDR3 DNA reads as TGTGCCAGCAGTTTAATTCGCGGAAAAGAGACCCAGTACTTC. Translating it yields CASSLIRGKETQYF.

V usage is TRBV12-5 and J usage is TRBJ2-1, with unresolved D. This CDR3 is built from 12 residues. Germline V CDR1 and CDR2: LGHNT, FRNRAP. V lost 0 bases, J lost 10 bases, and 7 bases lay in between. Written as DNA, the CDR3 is TGTGCTAGTGGTTTGGTACAGAACGAGCAGTTCTTC. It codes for CASGLVQNEQFF.

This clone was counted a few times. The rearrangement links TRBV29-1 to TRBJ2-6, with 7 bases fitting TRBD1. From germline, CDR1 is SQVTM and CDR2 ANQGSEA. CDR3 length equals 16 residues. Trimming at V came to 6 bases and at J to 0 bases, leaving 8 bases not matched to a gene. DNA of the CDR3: TGCAGCGTCAATTTTGGGACAGCCTCTGGGGCCAACGTCCTGACTTTC. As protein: CSVNFGTASGANVLTF.

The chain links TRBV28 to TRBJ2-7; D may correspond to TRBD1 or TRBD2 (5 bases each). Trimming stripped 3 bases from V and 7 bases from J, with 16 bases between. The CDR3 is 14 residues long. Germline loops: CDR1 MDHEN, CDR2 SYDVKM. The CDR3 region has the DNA TGTGCCAGCAGTTTTGGGACCGTAGGCGGGGAGCAGTACTTC. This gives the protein CASSFGTVGGEQYF.

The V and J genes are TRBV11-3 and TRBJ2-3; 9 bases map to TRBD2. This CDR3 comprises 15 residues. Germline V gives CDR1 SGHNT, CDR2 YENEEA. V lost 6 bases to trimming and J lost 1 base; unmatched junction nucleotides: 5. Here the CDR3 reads CASSSKRGGTDTQYF. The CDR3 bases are TGTGCCAGCAGTTCCAAGCGGGGGGGCACAGATACGCAGTATTTT.

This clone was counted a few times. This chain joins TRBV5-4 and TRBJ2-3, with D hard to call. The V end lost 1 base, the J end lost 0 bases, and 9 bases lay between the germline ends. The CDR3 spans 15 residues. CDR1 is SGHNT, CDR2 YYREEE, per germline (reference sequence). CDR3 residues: CASSLPGSSTDTQYF. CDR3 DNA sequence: TGTGCCAGCAGCTTGCCGGGTTCTAGCACAGATACGCAGTATTTT.

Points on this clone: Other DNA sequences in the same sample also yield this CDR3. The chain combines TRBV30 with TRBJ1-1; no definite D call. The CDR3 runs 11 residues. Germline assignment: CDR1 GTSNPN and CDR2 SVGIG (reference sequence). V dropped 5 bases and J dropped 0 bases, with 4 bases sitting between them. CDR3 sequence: CAWRVNTEAFF. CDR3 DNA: TGTGCCTGGCGGGTGAACACTGAAGCTTTCTTT.

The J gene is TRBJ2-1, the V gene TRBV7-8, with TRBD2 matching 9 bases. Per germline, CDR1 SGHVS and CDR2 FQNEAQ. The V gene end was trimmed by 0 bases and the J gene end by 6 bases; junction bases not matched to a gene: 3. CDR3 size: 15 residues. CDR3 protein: CASSLAGTSRNEQFF. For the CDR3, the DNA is TGTGCCAGCAGCTTAGCGGGGACTAGCCGCAATGAGCAGTTCTTC.

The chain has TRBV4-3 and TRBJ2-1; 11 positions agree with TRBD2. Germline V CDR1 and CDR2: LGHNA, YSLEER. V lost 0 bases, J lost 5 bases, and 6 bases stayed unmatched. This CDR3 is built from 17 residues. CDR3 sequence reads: CASSQDRLAGGNNEQFF. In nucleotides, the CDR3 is TGCGCCAGCAGCCAAGATCGGCTAGCGGGGGGCAACAATGAGCAGTTCTTC.

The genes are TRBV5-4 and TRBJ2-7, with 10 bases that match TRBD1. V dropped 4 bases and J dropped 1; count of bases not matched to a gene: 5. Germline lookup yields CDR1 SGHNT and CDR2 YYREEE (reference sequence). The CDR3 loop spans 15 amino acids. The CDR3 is CASSTRDRGSYEQYF. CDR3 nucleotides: TGTGCCAGCAGCACCCGGGACAGGGGTTCCTACGAGCAGTACTTC.

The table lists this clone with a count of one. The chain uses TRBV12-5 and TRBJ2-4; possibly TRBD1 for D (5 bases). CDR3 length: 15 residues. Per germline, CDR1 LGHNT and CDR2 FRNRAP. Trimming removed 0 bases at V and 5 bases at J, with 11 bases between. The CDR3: CASGLVGAGQNIQYF. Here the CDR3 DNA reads TGTGCTAGTGGTTTGGTAGGAGCAGGGCAAAACATTCAGTACTTC.

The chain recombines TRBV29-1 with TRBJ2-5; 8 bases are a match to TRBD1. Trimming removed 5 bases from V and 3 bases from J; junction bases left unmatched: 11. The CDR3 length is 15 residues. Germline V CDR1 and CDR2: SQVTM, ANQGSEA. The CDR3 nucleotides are TGCAGCGTTTCCCCGGACAGGGTGGATGAAGAGACCCAGTACTTC. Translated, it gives CSVSPDRVDEETQYF.

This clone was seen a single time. The CDR3 bases are TGCGCCAGCAGCCAAGATGAAGGGAACACCGGGGAGCTGTTTTTT. Its protein is CASSQDEGNTGELFF. The V call is TRBV4-3, the J call TRBJ2-2; no definite D call. The CDR3 length is 15 residues. Germline CDR1 is LGHNA and CDR2 is YSLEER. Trimming left V 0 bases short and J 1 base short, with 6 bases between.

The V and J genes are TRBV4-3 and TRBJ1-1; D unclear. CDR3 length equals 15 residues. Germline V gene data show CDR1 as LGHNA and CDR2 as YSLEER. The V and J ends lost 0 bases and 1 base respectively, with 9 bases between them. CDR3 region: CASSQEGQPNTEAFF. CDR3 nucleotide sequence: TGCGCCAGCAGCCAAGAAGGGCAGCCGAACACTGAAGCTTTCTTT.

CDR3 protein: CASSPSPGFDNGYTF. CDR3 nucleotides: TGTGCCAGCAGTCCATCCCCGGGTTTCGACAATGGCTACACCTTC. The chain links TRBV6-6 to TRBJ1-2; D remains ambiguous. Germline values: CDR1 MNHNY, CDR2 SVGAGI (reference sequence). V lost 5 bases, J lost 6 bases, and 19 bases lay in between. The CDR3 sequence is 15 residues long.